This entry lists 22 T cell receptor beta chains sequenced from one sample in a study of shared clonotypes between healthy human individuals. The protocol was immunoSEQ multiplex PCR, while the TCRdb copy is restricted to in-frame clones and leaves out a portion. The sample has approximately 1,000,000 clones, approximately 77% seen once. Source material: memory CD4+ T cells from PBMCs. Specified subset: CD45RA-negative fraction. These receptors came from a man between 18 and 35 years old in good health. Some clones in this sample may be carry-over from other donors' samples.

This chain connects TRBV28 to TRBJ2-7, with D possibly TRBD2 on 6 matching bases. Trimming removed 8 bases from V and 3 bases from J, with 17 bases in between. Germline-derived CDR1 and CDR2 are MDHEN and SYDVKM. The CDR3 spans 14 residues. The CDR3 reads CASFGRGADYEQYF. For the CDR3, the DNA is TGTGCCAGCTTCGGGAGAGGGGCGGACTACGAGCAGTACTTC.

The chain links TRBV7-6 to TRBJ1-2; D is perhaps TRBD1 (6 bases). The germline V gene has CDR1 SGHVS and CDR2 FNYEAQ. The V gene lost 3 bases and the J gene lost 5 bases, with 10 bases spanning the gap. CDR3 length equals 13 residues. The CDR3 DNA is TGTGCCAGCAGCTTGGACAGAAGATATGGCTACACCTTC. Protein: CASSLDRRYGYTF.

This sequence joins TRBV7-6 and TRBJ2-5; D is unclear. Deletions cut 3 bases from V and 2 bases from J, with 7 bases between. The CDR3 sequence is 13 residues long. Looked up from germline, CDR1 is SGHVS and CDR2 is FNYEAQ. CDR3 bases: TGTGCCAGCAGCTTGACGGTGCAAGAGACCCAGTACTTC. Translation gives CASSLTVQETQYF.

The rearrangement joins TRBV4-3 to TRBJ1-1, with D uncertain. The CDR3 has 15 residues. Germline V gene sequence: CDR1 LGHNA, CDR2 YSLEER. V was pared by 4 bases and J by 1 base, with 13 bases between. This CDR3 is CASSPLPGRNTEAFF. In DNA, the CDR3 is TGCGCCAGCAGCCCGCTGCCCGGGAGGAACACTGAAGCTTTCTTT.

The rearrangement uses TRBV7-9 and TRBJ1-4; D unclear. The germline CDR1 and CDR2 sequences are SEHNR and FQNEAQ (reference sequence). V lost 0 bases to trimming and J lost 0 bases, with 8 bases between them. This CDR3 has 16 amino acids. CDR3 region: CASSLAVGATNEKLFF. The CDR3 DNA is TGTGCCAGCAGCTTAGCGGTCGGGGCAACTAATGAAAAACTGTTTTTT.

This rearrangement joins TRBV7-9 to TRBJ1-1; the match to TRBD1 covers 7 bases. CDR3 length equals 14 residues. Germline loops: CDR1 SEHNR, CDR2 FQNEAQ (reference sequence). With 4 bases clipped from V and 1 base from J, the junction kept 3 bases outside the gene matches. CDR3: CASSSQGGNTEAFF. CDR3 DNA: TGTGCCAGCAGCTCGCAGGGGGGGAACACTGAAGCTTTCTTT. Together with reference TRBV7-9 and TRBJ1-1, the CDR3 gives the full variable domain: DTGVSQNPRHKITKRGQNVTFRCDPISEHNRLYWYRQTLGQGPEFLTYFQNEAQLEKSRLLSDRFSAERPKGSFSTLEIQRTEQGDSAMYLCASSSQGGNTEAFFGQGTRLTVV.

The chain carries TRBV15 and TRBJ2-6, with D perhaps matching TRBD1 or TRBD2 (5 bases each). Germline V CDR1 and CDR2: LNHNV, YYDKDF (reference sequence). The CDR3 is made up of 15 amino acids. The V end lost 3 bases, the J end lost 0 bases, and 6 bases lay between the germline ends. This CDR3 reads CATSRGPSGANVLTF. CDR3 in DNA: TGTGCCACCAGCAGGGGACCCTCTGGGGCCAACGTCCTGACTTTC.

This chain links TRBV2 with TRBJ2-2; maybe TRBD1 (6 bases). Per the germline V gene, CDR1 is SNHLY and CDR2 is FYNNEI. V lost 5 bases to trimming and J lost 7 bases, with 11 bases between them. This CDR3 comprises 13 residues. This chain's CDR3 is CASSNSGVGELFF. The DNA for the CDR3 is TGTGCCAGCAGTAACTCAGGGGTCGGGGAGCTGTTTTTT.

The chain employs TRBV29-1 and TRBJ2-7; D not certain. Between the trimmed V and J ends, which lost 3 bases and 8 bases, there was a span of 8 bases. The CDR3 length is 10 residues. Germline V lookup: CDR1 SQVTM, CDR2 ANQGSEA. CDR3 residues: CSVDVDQQYF. Here the CDR3 DNA reads TGCAGCGTTGATGTGGATCAGCAGTACTTC.

The rearrangement links TRBV7-8 to TRBJ2-7; D gene unclear. The V gene's germline CDR1 is SGHVS and CDR2 FQNEAQ. V dropped 4 bases and J dropped 3 bases, with 10 bases sitting between them. The CDR3 length is 13 residues. The chain's CDR3 is CASSSNTYYEQYF. CDR3 DNA: TGTGCCAGCAGCTCCAACACGTACTACGAGCAGTACTTC.

The chain uses TRBV7-2 and TRBJ2-5; possible D gene TRBD2, 6 bases. Germline values: CDR1 SGHTA, CDR2 FQGNSA. With 6 bases removed from V and 5 bases from J, the gap between germline ends came to 19 bases. The CDR3 contains 15 residues. The DNA for the CDR3 is TGTGCCAGCAGAAAACCGGGGAGGCTGGGGGAGACCCAGTACTTC. Translation: CASRKPGRLGETQYF. Full variable domain (remainder filled in from reference TRBV7-2 and TRBJ2-5): GAGVSQSPSNKVTEKGKDVELRCDPISGHTALYWYRQSLGQGLEFLIYFQGNSAPDKSGLPSDRFSAERTGGSVSTLTIQRTQQEDSAVYLCASRKPGRLGETQYFGPGTRLLVL.

This chain joins TRBV5-1 and TRBJ1-4; D possibly corresponds to TRBD1 (5 bases). V gave up 7 bases and J gave up 2 bases, with 12 bases separating them. The germline V gene has CDR1 SGHRS and CDR2 YFSETQ. CDR3 length equals 14 residues. The CDR3 DNA is TGCGCCAGCGGACGGGACGGCACTAATGAAAAACTGTTTTTT. It is translated as CASGRDGTNEKLFF.

This clone was seen a handful of times. The chain combines TRBV27 with TRBJ2-2, with TRBD2 identical over 10 bases. Trimming cost V 5 bases and J 7 bases; bases outside gene matches: 4. The length of the CDR3 is 14 residues. Germline V gene data show CDR1 as MNHEY and CDR2 as SMNVEV (reference sequence). The CDR3 DNA reads as TGTGCCAGCAGTGGACTAGCGGTAGACGGGGAGCTGTTTTTT. Its protein product is CASSGLAVDGELFF.

V gene TRBV11-2 combines with J gene TRBJ2-2; D is perhaps TRBD1 or TRBD2 (5 bases each). V was shortened by 1 base and J by 1 base, with 10 bases between the two germline ends. The CDR3 runs to 16 residues. The germline gives CDR1 SGHAT, CDR2 FQNNGV. Here the CDR3 DNA reads TGTGCCAGCAGCTTAGTAAAGGGGAGGAACACCGGGGAGCTGTTTTTT. Its protein is CASSLVKGRNTGELFF. Variable domain in full (rest from reference TRBV11-2 and TRBJ2-2): EAGVAQSPRYKIIEKRQSVAFWCNPISGHATLYWYQQILGQGPKLLIQFQNNGVVDDSQLPKDRFSAERLKGVDSTLKIQPAKLEDSAVYLCASSLVKGRNTGELFFGEGSRLTVL.

As to this clone: The sample contains more than one DNA sequence encoding this CDR3. The V and J genes are TRBV7-9 and TRBJ1-1, with no clear D. CDR3 size: 13 residues. Germline V gene lookup returns CDR1 SEHNR and CDR2 FQNEAQ (reference sequence). Deletions cut 1 base from V and 2 bases from J, with 5 bases between. The CDR3 sequence is CASSLESNTEAFF. Here the CDR3 DNA reads TGTGCCAGCAGCTTAGAAAGCAACACTGAAGCTTTCTTT.

The V and J genes are TRBV28 and TRBJ1-5, with D tentatively TRBD1 (6 bases). The CDR3 has 15 residues. Germline V gene data show CDR1 as MDHEN and CDR2 as SYDVKM. V was trimmed by 6 bases and J by 1 base, leaving 13 bases between them. Here the CDR3 reads CASRSTGLSNQPQHF. In nucleotides, the CDR3 is TGTGCCAGCAGAAGTACAGGGTTAAGCAATCAGCCCCAGCATTTT. Filled out from reference TRBV28 and TRBJ1-5, the complete variable domain reads DVKVTQSSRYLVKRTGEKVFLECVQDMDHENMFWYRQDPGLGLRLIYFSYDVKMKEKGDIPEGYSVSREKKERFSLILESASTNQTSMYLCASRSTGLSNQPQHFGDGTRLSIL.

In DNA form, the CDR3 reads TGTGCCAGCAGCGTAGGAGGGGGCGGCGAGCAGTACTTC. Translating gives CASSVGGGGEQYF. The gene calls are TRBV9 and TRBJ2-5; 7 bases are shared with TRBD1. The J call may not be correct, given that the DNA end is closer to TRBJ2-7. Germline V gene lookup returns CDR1 SGDLS and CDR2 YYNGEE. The CDR3 spans 13 residues.

This chain joins TRBV18 and TRBJ2-4, with TRBD1 identical over 9 bases. V was clipped by 3 bases and J by 4 bases; unmatched bases: 7. CDR1 is KGHSH and CDR2 is LQKENI in the germline V gene. The CDR3 is 16 amino acids. The CDR3 loop is CASSPSGTGKKNIQYF. The CDR3 nucleotides are TGTGCCAGCTCACCCTCAGGGACAGGGAAAAAAAACATTCAGTACTTC. The full variable domain, completed using reference TRBV18 and TRBJ2-4, is NAGVMQNPRHLVRRRGQEARLRCSPMKGHSHVYWYRQLPEEGLKFMVYLQKENIIDESGMPKERFSAEFPKEGPSILRIQQVVRGDSAAYFCASSPSGTGKKNIQYFGAGTRLSVL.

V gene TRBV5-8 combines with J gene TRBJ1-4, with D uncertain. The CDR3 runs 15 residues. Between the trimmed V and J ends, which lost 1 base and 7 bases, there was a span of 14 bases. Germline CDR1 SGHTS, CDR2 YDEGEE. CDR3 in amino acids: CASSLIRVFGEKLFF. The CDR3, as DNA: TGTGCCAGCAGCTTGATTCGGGTTTTCGGTGAAAAACTGTTTTTT.

J is TRBJ2-1 and V is TRBV7-2, with D unclear. V was pared by 1 base and J by 6 bases, with 10 bases between. The germline V gene encodes CDR1 SGHTA and CDR2 FQGNSA. The CDR3 loop spans 14 amino acids. CDR3: CASSLGRPPNEQFF. The CDR3, as DNA: TGTGCCAGCAGCTTAGGACGCCCCCCCAATGAGCAGTTCTTC.

The rearrangement uses TRBV28 and TRBJ2-3, with D possibly called TRBD1 or TRBD2 (5 bases each). In germline, CDR1 is MDHEN, CDR2 SYDVKM. The length of the CDR3 is 14 residues. The ends were cut back, 6 bases at V and 2 bases at J, with 12 bases in the middle. The CDR3 loop reads CASRRGPITDTQYF. The CDR3 nucleotides are TGTGCCAGCAGGAGGGGACCGATCACAGATACGCAGTATTTT.

This CDR3 reads CASSYRTGSTGELFF. Here the CDR3 DNA reads TGTGCCAGCAGCTACCGGACAGGGTCCACCGGGGAGCTGTTTTTT. V and J are TRBV5-4 and TRBJ2-2, with TRBD1 matching over 8 bases. The CDR3 extends over 15 amino acids. Looked up from germline, CDR1 is SGHNT and CDR2 is YYREEE (reference sequence). Trimming at V came to 3 bases and at J to 4 bases, leaving 5 bases not matched to a gene.